One and the same sample provided the 11 T cell receptor beta chains below, sequenced in a study of T-cell memory formation after mild COVID-19. TCRdb re-called the 5' RACE reads with MiXCR, one entry per CDR3 protein. This sample has about half a million distinct CDR3 sequences, with 15% to 20% found just once. Sequencing was performed on PBMCs or a T cell subset sorted from them (not recorded which). These receptors were obtained from an adult woman who had mild COVID-19 (a few samples of this study predate the infection). Cell type and time point are not known.

DNA of the CDR3: TGTGCCAGCTCACTGGGACAAAGCGAACGAGCTTTCTTT. This encodes CASSLGQSERAFF. This chain connects TRBV18 to TRBJ1-1; D possibly corresponds to TRBD1 (6 bases). V was cut by 4 bases and J by 10 bases, with 16 bases left in between. The germline V gene has CDR1 KGHSH and CDR2 LQKENI. The CDR3 has 13 amino acids. Using reference TRBV18 and TRBJ1-1 for the parts outside the CDR3, the full variable domain is NAGVMQNPRHLVRRRGQEARLRCSPMKGHSHVYWYRQLPEEGLKFMVYLQKENIIDESGMPKERFSAEFPKEGPSILRIQQVVRGDSAAYFCASSLGQSERAFFGQGTRLTVV.

The chain recombines TRBV25-1 with TRBJ1-5; no definite D call. The CDR3 extends over 14 amino acids. Trimming removed 3 bases from V and 3 bases from J, with 9 bases in between. Germline V gene lookup returns CDR1 MGHDK and CDR2 SYGVNS. CDR3 residues: CASSDRTYNQPQHF. The CDR3 DNA sequence: TGTGCCAGCAGTGATCGGACGTACAATCAGCCCCAGCATTTT. The variable domain in full, completed from reference TRBV25-1 and TRBJ1-5, reads EADIYQTPRYLVIGTGKKITLECSQTMGHDKMYWYQQDPGMELHLIHYSYGVNSTEKGDLSSESTVSRIRTEHFPLTLESARPSHTSQYLCASSDRTYNQPQHFGDGTRLSIL.

This clonotype was seen a few times. The chain carries TRBV10-3 and TRBJ1-6; TRBD1 might be the D (5 bases). The CDR3 loop spans 15 amino acids. Germline V CDR1 and CDR2: ENHRY, SYGVKD. Deletions cut 3 bases from V and 7 bases from J, with 13 bases between. CDR3 DNA sequence: TGTGCCATCAGTGAAACTTCAGGGTCCAATTCACCCCTCCACTTT. Amino acids: CAISETSGSNSPLHF.

The rearrangement joins TRBV19 to TRBJ2-3, with 10 nucleotides matching TRBD2. Trimming took 4 bases from V and 5 from J; bases not matched to a gene: 6. CDR1 is LNHDA and CDR2 is SQIVND in the germline V gene (reference sequence). The CDR3 loop spans 15 amino acids. As DNA, the CDR3 is TGTGCCAGTAGTAATAGCGGGGGGAAGGGAGATACGCAGTATTTT. It codes for CASSNSGGKGDTQYF. Full variable domain (outside the CDR3, taken from reference TRBV19 and TRBJ2-3): DGGITQSPKYLFRKEGQNVTLSCEQNLNHDAMYWYRQDPGQGLRLIYYSQIVNDFQKGDIAEGYSVSREKKESFPLTVTSAQKNPTAFYLCASSNSGGKGDTQYFGPGTRLTVL.

In this sample, this clonotype turned up a few times. The V and J genes are TRBV20-1 and TRBJ2-3; D remains ambiguous. CDR3 length equals 13 residues. The germline CDR1 and CDR2 sequences are DFQATT and SNEGSKA (reference sequence). The germline V and J ends were trimmed by 3 bases and 2 bases, with 9 bases remaining between them. CDR3 loop: CSASVALTDTQYF. The CDR3 DNA follows: TGCAGTGCTAGCGTAGCCCTCACAGATACGCAGTATTTT.

This rearrangement joins TRBV6-6 to TRBJ2-5; D is perhaps TRBD2 (5 bases). Trimming left V 0 bases short and J 5 bases short, with 10 bases between. This CDR3 contains 14 residues. Germline CDR1 reads MNHNY; CDR2 reads SVGAGI (reference sequence). The CDR3 sequence is CASSYSRTGETQYF. The CDR3 DNA reads TGTGCCAGCAGTTACTCACGGACGGGGGAGACCCAGTACTTC.

V usage is TRBV5-1 and J usage is TRBJ2-2; 11 positions agree with TRBD1. The trim removed 5 bases at V and 4 bases at J, leaving 4 bases unmatched. The CDR3 totals 15 residues. Germline CDR1 SGHRS, CDR2 YFSETQ. The CDR3 nucleotides read TGCGCCAGCAGACCGGACAGGGGGCGCACCGGGGAGCTGTTTTTT. It translates to CASRPDRGRTGELFF. The full variable domain, completed using reference TRBV5-1 and TRBJ2-2, is KAGVTQTPRYLIKTRGQQVTLSCSPISGHRSVSWYQQTPGQGLQFLFEYFSETQRNKGNFPGRFSGRQFSNSRSEMNVSTLELGDSALYLCASRPDRGRTGELFFGEGSRLTVL.

This clonotype was counted many times. This chain links TRBV19 with TRBJ2-3, with D possibly TRBD1 on 5 matching bases. Trimming took off 3 bases at V and 6 bases at J, with 16 bases between the two ends. Germline V gene lookup returns CDR1 LNHDA and CDR2 SQIVND (reference sequence). The CDR3 spans 15 residues. The CDR3 DNA follows: TGTGCCAGTAGTATGAGGTCGGCAGGGATCGATACGCAGTATTTT. Its protein product is CASSMRSAGIDTQYF.

The rearrangement links TRBV7-8 to TRBJ1-2; unclear D gene. CDR1 and CDR2 from the germline V gene are SGHVS and FQNEAQ. This CDR3 is 13 amino acids long. V dropped 3 bases and J dropped 5 bases, with 10 bases sitting between them. CDR3 in amino acids: CASSLVGFYGYTF. For the CDR3, the DNA is TGTGCCAGCAGCTTGGTTGGCTTTTATGGCTACACCTTC.

This clonotype came up a few times. The J gene is TRBJ2-7, the V gene TRBV6-5; 11 bases line up with TRBD2. Germline CDR1 reads MNHEY; CDR2 reads SVGAGI. This CDR3 spans 16 amino acids. After removal of 4 bases from V and 3 bases from J, the junction contained 8 bases not matched to a gene. CDR3 protein: CASSSSTSGSFYEQYF. The DNA for the CDR3 is TGTGCCAGCAGTTCGAGTACTAGCGGGAGTTTCTACGAGCAGTACTTC.

This clonotype was seen only a few times. The chain employs TRBV3-1 and TRBJ1-2, with a tentative D call TRBD1 (6 bases). Per germline, CDR1 LGHDT and CDR2 YNNKEL (reference sequence). The germline V and J ends were trimmed by 4 bases and 7 bases, with 16 bases remaining between them. The CDR3 loop spans 14 amino acids. This CDR3 reads CASSLGRGEGGYTF. The CDR3 DNA sequence: TGTGCCAGCAGCCTCGGAAGGGGGGAGGGTGGCTACACCTTC.